This T cell receptor (beta chain) was sequenced for a study of CD8+CD57+ T cells in acquired aplastic anemia (dated by TCRdb to 2017 to 2018). Looking at the study overall: A mean of about 3.2 ug of DNA, ranging from roughly 0.18 to 30 ug, was extracted from sorted CD4+ and CD8+ cells. The investigation overall reported the following: Roughly 30 CD8+ CDR3 sequences were found to be shared between patients and controls, but these sequences appeared to be highly expressed in patients and within the immunodominant clones of the patients. Patients and healthy controls showed no significant difference in CD8+ Simpson's diversity (P=0.060).

Based on the germline V gene, the CDR1 and CDR2 sequences are KGHDR and SFDVKD. The CDR3 starts with the cysteine, ends with the phenylalanine, and has 15 residues. Only CDR3 DNA remains: 45 bases, in frame from the first base. V is reduced by 7 bases and J by 3 bases, leaving a spacing of 18 bases between them. Profiling of TCR beta VDJ combinations and CDR3 sequences used genomic DNA as the template. TCR repertoire sequencing was run on an Illumina HiSeq 2000. On the authors' methods: Repertoires were assessed using TRBV/TRBJ rearrangement plots, CDR3 size and DJ length profiles, and Simpson's diversity index. The most abundant DNA sequence in the deep sequencing data was defined as the immunodominant clone. CDR3 amino acid sequences were screened for sharing across subjects and compared with published repertoires and the VDJdb database. Using fastp trimming at Q25 and MiXCR clonotype assembly, TCRdb reanalyzed the public sequencing data and kept in-frame beta chains. Identical CDR3 protein sequences are pooled into one entry, listed with their most common genes and DNA. TCRdb, rather than the study authors, made the V and J calls. The sample table shows about 270,000 distinct CDR3 sequences, and around three fifths are seen once. The top ten clonotypes cover 6.5% to 10% of the sample.

With respect to this clonotype: Its antigen target is currently unknown. The record has no base qualities; no much larger clone is one base away.

TCR repertoires of sorted CD4+ and CD8+ blood T cells from severe aplastic anemia patients and healthy subjects were deep-sequenced in the study. Ficoll-Paque density gradient centrifugation was used to isolate peripheral blood mononuclear cells. Before DNA extraction, CD4+ and CD8+ T cells were sorted by FACS or by magnetic beads. The chain employs TRBV24-1 and TRBJ2-7, and perhaps TRBD2 as D gene, on 5 matching bases. Specimen: sorted CD4+, CD8+, or CD8+CD57+ T cells (not recorded which) from PBMCs. The clonotype was recovered from a human donor with severe aplastic anemia or a healthy control (not recorded which). The CDR3 protein sequence reads: CATRRRHSGYYEQYF. The DNA is as follows: TGTGCCACCAGGAGGAGACATTCGGGGTACTACGAGCAGTACTTC.